This TCR beta chain was observed in a study of CD8+CD57+ T cells in acquired aplastic anemia. CDR3 and TCR beta VDJ profiling relied on genomic DNA as the template. TCRdb re-called the reads through MiXCR, storing one row per CDR3 protein. The data hold fewer than 250,000 distinct CDR3 sequences, with roughly half observed a single time. Trimming removed 1 base from V and 6 bases from J; junction bases left unmatched: 2. Germline V gives CDR1 LGHNA, CDR2 YNFKEQ. This CDR3 is 14 amino acids long. The clonotype originates from a human donor in good health, serving as a control. The sequencing sample was made of sorted CD4+, CD8+, or CD8+CD57+ T cells (not recorded which) from PBMCs. The rearrangement links TRBV4-2 to TRBJ1-5; 8 bases map to TRBD1. The CDR3 reads CASSQGQGPQPQHF. In nucleotides, the CDR3 is TGTGCCAGCAGCCAAGGACAGGGGCCTCAGCCCCAGCATTTT.